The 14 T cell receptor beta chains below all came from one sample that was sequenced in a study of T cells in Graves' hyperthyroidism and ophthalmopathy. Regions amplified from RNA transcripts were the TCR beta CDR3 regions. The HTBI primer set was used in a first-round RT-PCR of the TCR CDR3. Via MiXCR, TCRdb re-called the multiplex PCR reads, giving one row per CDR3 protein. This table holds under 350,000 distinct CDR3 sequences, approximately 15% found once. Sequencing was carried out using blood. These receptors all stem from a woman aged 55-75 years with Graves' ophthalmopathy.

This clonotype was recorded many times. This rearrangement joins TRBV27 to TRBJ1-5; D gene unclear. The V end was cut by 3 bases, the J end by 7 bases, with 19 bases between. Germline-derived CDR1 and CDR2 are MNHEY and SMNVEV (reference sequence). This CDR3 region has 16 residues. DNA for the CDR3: TGTGCCAGCAGTTTCATACTAGCAGGTCGTATGCAGCCCCAGCATTTT. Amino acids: CASSFILAGRMQPQHF.

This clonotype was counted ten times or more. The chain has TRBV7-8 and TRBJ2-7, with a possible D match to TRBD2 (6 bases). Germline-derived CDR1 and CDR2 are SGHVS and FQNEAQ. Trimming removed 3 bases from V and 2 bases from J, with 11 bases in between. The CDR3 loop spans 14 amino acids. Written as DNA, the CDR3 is TGTGCCAGCAGCTTTTACGGACTAACCTACGAGCAGTACTTC. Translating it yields CASSFYGLTYEQYF. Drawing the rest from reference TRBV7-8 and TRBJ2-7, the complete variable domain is GAGVSQSPRYKVAKRGQDVALRCDPISGHVSLFWYQQALGQGPEFLTYFQNEAQLDKSGLPSDRFFAERPEGSVSTLKIQRTQQEDSAVYLCASSFYGLTYEQYFGPGTRLTVT.

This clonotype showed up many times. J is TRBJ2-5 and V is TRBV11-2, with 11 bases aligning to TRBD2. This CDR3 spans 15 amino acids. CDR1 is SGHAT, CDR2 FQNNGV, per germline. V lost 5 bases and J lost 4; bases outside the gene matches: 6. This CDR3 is CASSSGTSGGETQYF. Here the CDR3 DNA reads TGTGCCAGCAGCAGCGGGACTAGCGGCGGAGAGACCCAGTACTTC.

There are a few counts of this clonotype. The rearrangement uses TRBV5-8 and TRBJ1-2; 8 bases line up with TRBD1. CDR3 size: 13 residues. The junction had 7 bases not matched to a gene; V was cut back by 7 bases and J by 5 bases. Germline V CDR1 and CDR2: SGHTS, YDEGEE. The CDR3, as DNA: TGTGCCAGCGGTCCGGACAGGGCATATGGCTACACCTTC. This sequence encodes CASGPDRAYGYTF. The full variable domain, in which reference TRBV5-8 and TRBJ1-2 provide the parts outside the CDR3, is EAGVTQSPTHLIKTRGQQATLRCSPISGHTSVYWYQQALGLGLQFLLWYDEGEERNRGNFPPRFSGRQFPNYSSELNVNALELEDSALYLCASGPDRAYGYTFGSGTRLTVV.

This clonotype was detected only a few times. CDR3 coding DNA: TGTGCCAGCAGCCTAGCGGGATTGGGCAATGAGCAGTTCTTC. It is translated as CASSLAGLGNEQFF. The gene calls are TRBV3-1 and TRBJ2-1; the match to TRBD2 covers 8 bases. Losses at the gene ends were 4 bases for V and 6 bases for J; bases not matched to a gene: 5. Germline CDR1 reads LGHDT; CDR2 reads YNNKEL (reference sequence). The CDR3 sequence is 14 residues long.

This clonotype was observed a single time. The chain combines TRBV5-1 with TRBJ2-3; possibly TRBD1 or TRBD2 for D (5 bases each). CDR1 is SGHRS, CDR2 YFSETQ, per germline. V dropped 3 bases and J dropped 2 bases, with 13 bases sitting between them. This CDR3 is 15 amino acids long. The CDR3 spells CASSSTGTDTDTQYF. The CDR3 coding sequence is TGCGCCAGCAGCTCCACCGGGACGGACACAGATACGCAGTATTTT.

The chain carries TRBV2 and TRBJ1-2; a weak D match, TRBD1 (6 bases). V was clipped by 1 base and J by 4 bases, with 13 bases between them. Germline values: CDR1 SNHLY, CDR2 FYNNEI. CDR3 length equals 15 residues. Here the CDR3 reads CASSEGSGVVYGYTF. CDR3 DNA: TGTGCCAGCAGTGAAGGGTCAGGGGTCGTCTATGGCTACACCTTC.

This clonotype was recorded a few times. The CDR3 is CATYNQGSYNEQFF. CDR3 in DNA: TGTGCCACCTATAATCAGGGATCCTACAATGAGCAGTTCTTC. This chain connects TRBV19 to TRBJ2-1; tentatively, D is TRBD1 (5 bases). The CDR3 consists of 14 residues. Trimming stripped 10 bases from V and 1 base from J, with 14 bases between. Looked up from germline, CDR1 is LNHDA and CDR2 is SQIVND (reference sequence).

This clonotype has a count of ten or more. For the CDR3, the DNA is TGCAGTGCTAGAGATCATTTTACCTACGAGCAGTACTTC. The encoded protein is CSARDHFTYEQYF. V and J are TRBV20-1 and TRBJ2-7; D is unresolved. The V and J ends lost 0 bases and 2 bases respectively, with 8 bases between them. The CDR3 contains 13 residues. From germline, CDR1 is DFQATT and CDR2 SNEGSKA (reference sequence).

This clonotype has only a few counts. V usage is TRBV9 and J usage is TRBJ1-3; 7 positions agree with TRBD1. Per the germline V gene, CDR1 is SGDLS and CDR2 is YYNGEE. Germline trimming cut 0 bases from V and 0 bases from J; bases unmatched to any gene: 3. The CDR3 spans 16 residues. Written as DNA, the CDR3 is TGTGCCAGCAGCGTAGCGGGACAGAGCTCTGGAAACACCATATATTTT. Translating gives CASSVAGQSSGNTIYF.

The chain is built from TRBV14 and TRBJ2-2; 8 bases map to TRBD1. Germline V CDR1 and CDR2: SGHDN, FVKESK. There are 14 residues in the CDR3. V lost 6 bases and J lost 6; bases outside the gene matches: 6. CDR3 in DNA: TGTGCCAGCAGTTACGGACAGGGTGCCGGGGAGCTGTTTTTT. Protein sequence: CASSYGQGAGELFF.

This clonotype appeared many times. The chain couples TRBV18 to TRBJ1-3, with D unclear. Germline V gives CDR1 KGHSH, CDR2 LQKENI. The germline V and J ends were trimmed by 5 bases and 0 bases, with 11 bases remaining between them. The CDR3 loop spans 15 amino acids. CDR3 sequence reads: CASSGGTSSGNTIYF. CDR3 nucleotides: TGTGCCAGCTCAGGTGGAACGAGCTCTGGAAACACCATATATTTT.

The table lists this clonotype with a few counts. The DNA of the CDR3 is TGTGCCAGCACCCATTTAGGGAACCCGACAGGAGCGAACACCGGGGAGCTGTTTTTT. Its protein product is CASTHLGNPTGANTGELFF. The chain has TRBV27 and TRBJ2-2, with TRBD1 as a possible D gene (6 bases). The germline gives CDR1 MNHEY, CDR2 SMNVEV (reference sequence). Trimming stripped 7 bases from V and 0 bases from J, with 24 bases between. The CDR3 is made up of 19 amino acids.

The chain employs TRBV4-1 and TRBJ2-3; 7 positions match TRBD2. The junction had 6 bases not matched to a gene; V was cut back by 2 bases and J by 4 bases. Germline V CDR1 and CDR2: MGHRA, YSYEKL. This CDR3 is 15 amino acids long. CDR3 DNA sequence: TGCGCCAGCAGCCAAAGACTAGCTGTAGCAGATACGCAGTATTTT. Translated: CASSQRLAVADTQYF.